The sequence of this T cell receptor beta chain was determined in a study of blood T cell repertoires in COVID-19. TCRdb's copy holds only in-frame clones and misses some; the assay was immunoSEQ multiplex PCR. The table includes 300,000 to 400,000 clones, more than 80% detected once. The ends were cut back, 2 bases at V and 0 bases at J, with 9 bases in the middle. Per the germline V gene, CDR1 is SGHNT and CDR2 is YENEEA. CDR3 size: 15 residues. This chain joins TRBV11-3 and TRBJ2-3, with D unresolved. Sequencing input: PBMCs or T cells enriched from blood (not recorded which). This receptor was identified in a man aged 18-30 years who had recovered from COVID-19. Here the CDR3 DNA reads TGTGCCAGCAGCTTATTGGGCGCTAGCACAGATACGCAGTATTTT. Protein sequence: CASSLLGASTDTQYF.